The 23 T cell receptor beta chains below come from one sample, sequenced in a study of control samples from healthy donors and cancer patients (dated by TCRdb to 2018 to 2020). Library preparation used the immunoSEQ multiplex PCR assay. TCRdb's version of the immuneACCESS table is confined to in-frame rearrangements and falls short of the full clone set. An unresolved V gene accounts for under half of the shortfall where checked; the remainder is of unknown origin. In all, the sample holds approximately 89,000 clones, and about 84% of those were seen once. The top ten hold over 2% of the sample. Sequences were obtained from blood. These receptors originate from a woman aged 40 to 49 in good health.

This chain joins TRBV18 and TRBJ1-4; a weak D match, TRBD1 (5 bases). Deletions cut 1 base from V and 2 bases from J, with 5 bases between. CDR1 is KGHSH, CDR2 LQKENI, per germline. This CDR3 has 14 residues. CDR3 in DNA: TGTGCCAGCTCACCACAGGGGACTAATGAAAAACTGTTTTTT. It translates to CASSPQGTNEKLFF.

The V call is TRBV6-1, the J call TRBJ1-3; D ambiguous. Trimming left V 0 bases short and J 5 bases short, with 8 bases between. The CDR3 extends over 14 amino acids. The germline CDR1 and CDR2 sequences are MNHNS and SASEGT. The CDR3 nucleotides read TGTGCCAGCAGTGAAGCTCTAGACCGAAACACCATATATTTT. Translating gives CASSEALDRNTIYF.

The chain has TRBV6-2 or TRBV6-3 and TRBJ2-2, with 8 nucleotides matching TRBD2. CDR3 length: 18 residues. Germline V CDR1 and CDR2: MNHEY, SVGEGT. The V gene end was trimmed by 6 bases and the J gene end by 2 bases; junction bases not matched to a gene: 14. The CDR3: CASSKPGRTSPNTGELFF. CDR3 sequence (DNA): TGTGCCAGCAGCAAACCGGGCCGGACTAGCCCTAACACCGGGGAGCTGTTTTTT.

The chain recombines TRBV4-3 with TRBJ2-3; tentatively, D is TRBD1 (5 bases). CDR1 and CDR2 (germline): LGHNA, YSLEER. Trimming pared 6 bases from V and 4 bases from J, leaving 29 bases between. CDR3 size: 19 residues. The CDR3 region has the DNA TGCGCCAGCAGAACAAGACCGGTGGGGCCGGCAGATACGTCAGATACGCAGTATTTT. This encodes CASRTRPVGPADTSDTQYF.

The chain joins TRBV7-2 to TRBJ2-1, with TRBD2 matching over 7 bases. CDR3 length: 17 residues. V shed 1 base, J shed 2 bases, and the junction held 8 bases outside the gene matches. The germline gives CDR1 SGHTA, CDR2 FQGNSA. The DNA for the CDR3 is TGTGCCAGCAGCTTAGGGGGGGGACTGAACACCTACAATGAGCAGTTCTTC. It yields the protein CASSLGGGLNTYNEQFF.

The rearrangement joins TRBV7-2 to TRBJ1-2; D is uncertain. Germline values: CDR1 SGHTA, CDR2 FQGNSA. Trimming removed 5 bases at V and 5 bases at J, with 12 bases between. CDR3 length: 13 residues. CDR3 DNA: TGTGCCAGCAGCCCCGACGGTATATATGGCTACACCTTC. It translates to CASSPDGIYGYTF.

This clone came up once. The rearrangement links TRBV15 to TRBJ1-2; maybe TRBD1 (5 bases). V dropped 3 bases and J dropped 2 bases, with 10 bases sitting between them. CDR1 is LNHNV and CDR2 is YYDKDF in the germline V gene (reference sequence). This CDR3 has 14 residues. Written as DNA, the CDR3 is TGTGCCACCAGCAGTACCAGGGAAAACTATGGCTACACCTTC. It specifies CATSSTRENYGYTF.

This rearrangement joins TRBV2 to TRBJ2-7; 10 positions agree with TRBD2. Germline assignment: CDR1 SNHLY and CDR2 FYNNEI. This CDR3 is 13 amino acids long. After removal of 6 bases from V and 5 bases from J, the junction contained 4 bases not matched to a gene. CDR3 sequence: CASSLAGEDEQYF. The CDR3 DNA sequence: TGTGCCAGCAGCCTAGCGGGGGAAGACGAGCAGTACTTC. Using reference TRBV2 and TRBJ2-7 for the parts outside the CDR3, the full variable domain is EPEVTQTPSHQVTQMGQEVILRCVPISNHLYFYWYRQILGQKVEFLVSFYNNEISEKSEIFDDQFSVERPDGSNFTLKIRSTKLEDSAMYFCASSLAGEDEQYFGPGTRLTVT.

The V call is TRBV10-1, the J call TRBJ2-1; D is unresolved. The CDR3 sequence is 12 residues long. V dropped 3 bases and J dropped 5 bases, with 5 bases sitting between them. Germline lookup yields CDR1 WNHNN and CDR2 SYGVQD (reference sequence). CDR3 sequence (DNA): TGCGCCAGCAGTGATCAGGACAATGAGCAGTTCTTC. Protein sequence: CASSDQDNEQFF.

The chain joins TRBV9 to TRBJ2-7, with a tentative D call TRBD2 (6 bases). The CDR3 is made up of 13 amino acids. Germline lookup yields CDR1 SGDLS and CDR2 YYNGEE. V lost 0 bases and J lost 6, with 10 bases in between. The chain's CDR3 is CASSVDGGPEQYF. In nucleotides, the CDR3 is TGTGCCAGCAGCGTAGACGGGGGTCCCGAGCAGTACTTC. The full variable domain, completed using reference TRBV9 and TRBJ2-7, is DSGVTQTPKHLITATGQRVTLRCSPRSGDLSVYWYQQSLDQGLQFLIQYYNGEERAKGNILERFSAQQFPDLHSELNLSSLELGDSALYFCASSVDGGPEQYFGPGTRLTVT.

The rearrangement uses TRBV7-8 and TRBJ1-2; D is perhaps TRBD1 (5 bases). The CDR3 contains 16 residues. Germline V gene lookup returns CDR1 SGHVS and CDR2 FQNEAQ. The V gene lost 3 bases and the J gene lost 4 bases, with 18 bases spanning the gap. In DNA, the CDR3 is TGTGCCAGCAGCTTCCGTCCCGGGACCCCTCCCTATGGCTACACCTTC. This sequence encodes CASSFRPGTPPYGYTF.

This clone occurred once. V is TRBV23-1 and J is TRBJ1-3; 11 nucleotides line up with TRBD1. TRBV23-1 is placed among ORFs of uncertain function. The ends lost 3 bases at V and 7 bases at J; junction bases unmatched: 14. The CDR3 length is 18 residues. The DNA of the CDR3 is TGCGCCAGCAGTCACAGTTCGGGAGGAGGGACAGGGGGTAACACCATATATTTT. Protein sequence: CASSHSSGGGTGGNTIYF.

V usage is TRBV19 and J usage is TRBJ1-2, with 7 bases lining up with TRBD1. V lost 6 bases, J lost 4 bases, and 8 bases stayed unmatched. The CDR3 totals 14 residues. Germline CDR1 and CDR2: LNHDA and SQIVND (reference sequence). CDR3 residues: CASSFVDRPYGYTF. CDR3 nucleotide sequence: TGTGCCAGTAGCTTTGTGGACAGGCCCTATGGCTACACCTTC.

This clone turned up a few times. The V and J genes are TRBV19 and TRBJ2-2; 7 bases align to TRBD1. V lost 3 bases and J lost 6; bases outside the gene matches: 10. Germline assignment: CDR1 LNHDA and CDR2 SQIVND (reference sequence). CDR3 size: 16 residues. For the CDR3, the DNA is TGTGCCAGTAGTATGTGGGACAGTTCGGTCGCCGGGGAGCTGTTTTTT. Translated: CASSMWDSSVAGELFF.

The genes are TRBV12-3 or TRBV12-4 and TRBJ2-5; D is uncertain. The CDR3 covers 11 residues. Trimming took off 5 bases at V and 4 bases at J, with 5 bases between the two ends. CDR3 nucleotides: TGTGCCAGCAGTAGTGCAGAGACCCAGTACTTC. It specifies CASSSAETQYF.

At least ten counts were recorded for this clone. As DNA, the CDR3 is TGTGCTAGTGGTTTGGTACTGGGAAGGGGAATTGGCTATGGCTACACCTTC. Its protein is CASGLVLGRGIGYGYTF. V and J are TRBV12-5 and TRBJ1-2; tentative D call: TRBD1 (5 bases). The CDR3 length is 17 residues. Per the germline V gene, CDR1 is LGHNT and CDR2 is FRNRAP. V lost 0 bases and J lost 4, with 18 bases in between. Supplemented by reference TRBV12-5 and TRBJ1-2, the full variable domain reads DARVTQTPRHKVTEMGQEVTMRCQPILGHNTVFWYRQTMMQGLELLAYFRNRAPLDDSGMPKDRFSAEMPDATLATLKIQPSEPRDSAVYFCASGLVLGRGIGYGYTFGSGTRLTVV.

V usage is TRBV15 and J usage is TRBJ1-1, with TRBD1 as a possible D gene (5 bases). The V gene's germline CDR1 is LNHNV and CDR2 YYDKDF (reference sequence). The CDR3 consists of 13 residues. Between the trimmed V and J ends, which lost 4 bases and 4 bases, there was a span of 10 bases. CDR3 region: CATSTPGSTEAFF. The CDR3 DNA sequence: TGTGCCACCAGCACTCCAGGGAGCACTGAAGCTTTCTTT.

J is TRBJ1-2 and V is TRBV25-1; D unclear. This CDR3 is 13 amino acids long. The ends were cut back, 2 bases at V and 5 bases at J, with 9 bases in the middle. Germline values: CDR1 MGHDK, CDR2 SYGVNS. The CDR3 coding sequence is TGTGCCAGCAGTGAACAGGACCGGTATGGCTACACCTTC. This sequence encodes CASSEQDRYGYTF.

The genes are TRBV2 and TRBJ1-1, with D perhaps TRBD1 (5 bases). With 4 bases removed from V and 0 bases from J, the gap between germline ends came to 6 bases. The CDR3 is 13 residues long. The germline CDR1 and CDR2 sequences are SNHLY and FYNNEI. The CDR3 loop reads CASSGQLNTEAFF. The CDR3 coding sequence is TGTGCCAGCAGTGGACAGTTGAACACTGAAGCTTTCTTT.

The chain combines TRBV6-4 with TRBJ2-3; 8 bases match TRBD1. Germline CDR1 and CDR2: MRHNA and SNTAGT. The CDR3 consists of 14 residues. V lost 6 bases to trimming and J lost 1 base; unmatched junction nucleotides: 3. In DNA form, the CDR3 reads TGTGCCAGCAGCCCAGGGGGCGGCACAGATACGCAGTATTTT. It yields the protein CASSPGGGTDTQYF.

In DNA, the CDR3 is TGTGCCATTAGGACTAGCGGGACATCCGAGCAGTTCTTC. Translated: CAIRTSGTSEQFF. This rearrangement joins TRBV11-3 to TRBJ2-1, with 12 bases lining up with TRBD2. In germline, CDR1 is SGHNT, CDR2 YENEEA. J was trimmed by 10 bases and V by 10 bases; bases with no gene match: 8. This CDR3 is built from 13 residues.

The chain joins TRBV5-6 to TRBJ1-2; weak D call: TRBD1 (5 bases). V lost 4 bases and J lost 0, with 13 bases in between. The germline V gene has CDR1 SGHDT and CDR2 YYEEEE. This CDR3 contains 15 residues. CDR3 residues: CASSGSRDPNYGYTF. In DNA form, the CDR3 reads TGTGCCAGCAGCGGGAGCAGGGACCCTAACTATGGCTACACCTTC.

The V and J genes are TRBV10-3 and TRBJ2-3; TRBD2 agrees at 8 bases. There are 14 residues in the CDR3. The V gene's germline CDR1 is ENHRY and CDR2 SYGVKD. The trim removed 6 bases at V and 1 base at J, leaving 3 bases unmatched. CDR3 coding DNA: TGTGCCATCAGCATTAGCGGGGGCACAGATACGCAGTATTTT. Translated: CAISISGGTDTQYF.